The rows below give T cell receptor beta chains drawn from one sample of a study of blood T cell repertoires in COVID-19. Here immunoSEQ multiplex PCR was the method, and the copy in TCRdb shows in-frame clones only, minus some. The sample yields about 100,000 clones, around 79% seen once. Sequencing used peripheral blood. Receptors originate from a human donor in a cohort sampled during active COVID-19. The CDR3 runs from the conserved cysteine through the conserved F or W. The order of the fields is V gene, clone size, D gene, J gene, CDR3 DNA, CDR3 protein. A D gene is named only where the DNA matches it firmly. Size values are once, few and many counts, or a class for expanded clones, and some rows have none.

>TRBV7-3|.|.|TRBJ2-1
TGTGCCAGCAGCTTAACGTGGACTAACAATGAGCAGTTCTTC
CASSLTWTNNEQFF
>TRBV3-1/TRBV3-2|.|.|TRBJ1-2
TGTGCCAGCAGCCAAGATCAGGTCAGCTATGGCTACACCTTC
CASSQDQVSYGYTF
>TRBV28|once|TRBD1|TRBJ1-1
TGTGCCAGCAGCCAGACAGGGTGGGTCACTGAAGCTTTCTTT
CASSQTGWVTEAFF
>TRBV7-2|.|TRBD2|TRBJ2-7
TGTGCCAGCAGCTTAGTGGCTAGCGGGACAACCACCTACGAGCAGTACTTC
CASSLVASGTTTYEQYF
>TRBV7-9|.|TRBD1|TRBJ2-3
TGTGCCAGCAGCTTGGGACAGGGCTACTCAGATACGCAGTATTTT
CASSLGQGYSDTQYF
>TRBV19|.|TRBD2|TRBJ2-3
TGTGCCAGTAGGATGGGGGGGGGCACAGATACGCAGTATTTT
CASRMGGGTDTQYF
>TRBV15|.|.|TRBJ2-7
TGTGCCACCAGCAGAGATTTAGCGGTCTCCTACGAGCAGTACTTC
CATSRDLAVSYEQYF
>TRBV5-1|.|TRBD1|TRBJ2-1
TGCGCCAGCAGCCCGGACAGGAGCTCCTACAATGAGCAGTTCTTC
CASSPDRSSYNEQFF
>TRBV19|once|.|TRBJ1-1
TGTGCCAGTATAGGGGTCGTGAACACTGAAGCTTTCTTT
CASIGVVNTEAFF
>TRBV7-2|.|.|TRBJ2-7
TGTGCCAGCAGCCCGGCCCGGGCCTACGAGCAGTACTTC
CASSPARAYEQYF
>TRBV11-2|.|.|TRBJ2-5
TGTGCCAGCAGCTTATTTCTTCAAGAGACCCAGTACTTC
CASSLFLQETQYF
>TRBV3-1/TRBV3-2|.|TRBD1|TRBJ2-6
TGTGCCAGCAGCCAAAGGCCAGGGGGCACTCGTTGGGCCAACGTCCTGACTTTC
CASSQRPGGTRWANVLTF